This TCR beta chain was found in a study of blood T cell repertoires in COVID-19. Overall study context: Some COVID-19 samples were acute and others convalescent; all came from the United States, Italy and Spain. T cells, B-cell-depleted T cells, or PBMCs supplied cDNA or gDNA.

This CDR3 region has 16 residues. CDR1 and CDR2 (germline): SNHLY, FYNNEI. The V segment lost 3 bases and the J segment 1 base; nucleotides outside the gene matches: 7. Per the study methods: Cell counts per sample came from amplifying reference gene primers. Sequencing used immunoSEQ multiplex PCR; TCRdb keeps in-frame clones, though not all of them. That table furnishes V, J and clone size, whereas the DNA furnished D and trimming. The sample yields approximately 300,000 clones, over 85% seen once. Patients from Seattle were sampled longitudinally, starting during active infection. This sequence joins TRBV2 and TRBJ2-7; 9 bases agree with TRBD1. The material sequenced was peripheral blood. The clonotype comes from a woman aged 25-40 years with COVID-19, enrolled during active disease. CDR3 loop: CASSEFLGQGSYEQYF. The CDR3 coding sequence is TGTGCCAGCAGTGAGTTCTTAGGACAGGGGTCCTACGAGCAGTACTTC.